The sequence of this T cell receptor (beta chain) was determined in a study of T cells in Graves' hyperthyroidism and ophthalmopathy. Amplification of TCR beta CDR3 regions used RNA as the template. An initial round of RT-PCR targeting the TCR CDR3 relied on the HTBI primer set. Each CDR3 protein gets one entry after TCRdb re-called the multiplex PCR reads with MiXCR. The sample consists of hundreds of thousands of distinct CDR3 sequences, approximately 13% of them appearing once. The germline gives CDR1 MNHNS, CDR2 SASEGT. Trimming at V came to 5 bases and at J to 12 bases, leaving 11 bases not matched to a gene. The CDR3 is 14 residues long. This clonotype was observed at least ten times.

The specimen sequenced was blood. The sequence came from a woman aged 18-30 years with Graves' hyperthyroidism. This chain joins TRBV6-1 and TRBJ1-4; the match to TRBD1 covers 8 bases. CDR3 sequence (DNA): TGTGCCAGCAGTCCGATCGACAGGGGCGACGAACTGTTTTTT. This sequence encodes CASSPIDRGDELFF.